This T cell receptor beta chain originates from a study of blood T cell repertoires in COVID-19. Per the original methods: Reference gene primer amplification gave estimated nucleated cell counts. Measured with immunoSEQ multiplex PCR; TCRdb has only the in-frame clones, and not every one. The DNA was the basis for D and trimming; V, J and clone size are from that table. The sample carries about 260,000 clones, about nine tenths recorded once. The sequence was collected from a man aged 60-69 years who had recovered from COVID-19. The sample taken for sequencing was peripheral blood.

The CDR3 nucleotides read TGTGCCAGCAGCTTGAAGGCCCACGGACTCTACAATGAGCAGTTCTTC. The encoded protein is CASSLKAHGLYNEQFF. This rearrangement joins TRBV5-8 to TRBJ2-1; tentative D call: TRBD2 (5 bases). V was trimmed by 1 base and J by 3 bases, leaving 14 bases between them. Looked up from germline, CDR1 is SGHTS and CDR2 is YDEGEE. The CDR3 is 16 residues long.